The clone carrying this TCR beta chain was recorded many times. These data originate in a study of early T cells in non-severe SARS-CoV-2 infection. TCRdb analysed the 5' RACE reads with MiXCR anew, one entry per CDR3 protein. The sample includes 60,000 to 65,000 distinct CDR3 sequences, less than 9.5% of them seen just once. The length of the CDR3 is 16 residues. With 0 bases removed from V and 0 bases from J, the gap between germline ends came to 8 bases. Germline CDR1 and CDR2: ENHRY and SYGVKD. The chain has TRBV10-3 and TRBJ2-2, with D possibly matching TRBD2 (6 bases). This clonotype was obtained from an adult who was a healthcare worker with PCR-confirmed SARS-CoV-2 infection or an uninfected control (not recorded which). The sequenced sample was whole blood, obtained at baseline. The CDR3 is CAISESGGANTGELFF. CDR3 DNA sequence: TGTGCCATCAGTGAGTCGGGGGGTGCGAACACCGGGGAGCTGTTTTTT.